The next 17 T cell receptor beta chains were all read from a single sample in a study of blood T cell repertoires in COVID-19. Only in-frame clones appear in the TCRdb table, and some are missing; sequencing was by immunoSEQ multiplex PCR. The table has a few hundred thousand clones, roughly nine tenths seen once. What was sequenced was peripheral blood. These receptor sequences come from a woman aged 40 to 50 who had recovered from COVID-19.

The chain couples TRBV28 to TRBJ1-5, with D uncertain. V lost 6 bases and J 1 base, leaving 10 bases between the germline ends. The CDR3 runs 14 residues. Germline loops: CDR1 MDHEN, CDR2 SYDVKM. The CDR3 nucleotides read TGTGCCAGCAGCGCCTCGGGAAGCAATCAGCCCCAGCATTTT. Its translation: CASSASGSNQPQHF.

This chain joins TRBV30 and TRBJ2-2; TRBD1 might be the D (6 bases). The CDR3 loop spans 13 amino acids. Germline CDR1 reads GTSNPN; CDR2 reads SVGIG (reference sequence). V was pared by 2 bases and J by 7 bases, with 11 bases between. In DNA form, the CDR3 reads TGTGCCTGGAGTCAGACAGGAGTCGGGGAGCTGTTTTTT. Amino acid sequence: CAWSQTGVGELFF.

V and J are TRBV3-1 (or the pseudogene TRBV3-2) and TRBJ1-6; possibly TRBD1 for D (5 bases). Germline V gene lookup returns CDR1 LGHDT and CDR2 YNNKEL (reference sequence). V was clipped by 3 bases and J by 5 bases, with 11 bases between them. The CDR3 has 15 amino acids. The CDR3 region is CASSHTDSNNSPLHF. The DNA of the CDR3 is TGTGCCAGCAGCCACACTGACAGTAATAATTCACCCCTCCACTTT.

This sequence joins TRBV28 and TRBJ2-1; 8 bases match TRBD2. Germline V gives CDR1 MDHEN, CDR2 SYDVKM. The CDR3 sequence is 17 residues long. Trimming at V came to 7 bases and at J to 2 bases, leaving 13 bases not matched to a gene. CDR3 residues: CASKPNRRAGAYNEQFF. For the CDR3, the DNA is TGTGCCAGCAAACCGAACCGTAGAGCGGGAGCCTACAATGAGCAGTTCTTC.

The chain links TRBV27 to TRBJ2-2, with a possible D match to TRBD1 (6 bases). Trimming stripped 2 bases from V and 2 bases from J, with 18 bases between. Germline CDR1 is MNHEY and CDR2 is SMNVEV (reference sequence). This CDR3 has 18 residues. The CDR3 DNA reads TGTGCCAGCAGTTTACTGTTTCCGGCAGGGGCTAACACCGGGGAGCTGTTTTTT. Amino acids: CASSLLFPAGANTGELFF.

The V and J genes are TRBV9 and TRBJ1-1; D is ambiguous. CDR1 is SGDLS and CDR2 is YYNGEE in the germline V gene. The CDR3 length is 13 residues. V dropped 0 bases and J dropped 1 base, with 4 bases sitting between them. This chain's CDR3 is CASSVATNTEAFF. CDR3 bases: TGTGCCAGCAGCGTAGCTACGAACACTGAAGCTTTCTTT.

This chain joins TRBV7-9 and TRBJ2-2; D may be TRBD1 (6 bases). Germline V gene lookup returns CDR1 SEHNR and CDR2 FQNEAQ (reference sequence). CDR3 size: 16 residues. The V end was cut by 6 bases, the J end by 1 base, with 15 bases between. CDR3 DNA sequence: TGTGCCAGCAGTCAAACCGGGACAAAGAACACCGGGGAGCTGTTTTTT. This codes for CASSQTGTKNTGELFF.

This clone was found once. The chain joins TRBV7-2 to TRBJ2-1, with 9 bases identical to TRBD2. Per the germline V gene, CDR1 is SGHTA and CDR2 is FQGNSA. V shed 2 bases, J shed 7 bases, and the junction held 9 bases outside the gene matches. The CDR3 covers 16 residues. CDR3: CASSLLGAGGPNEQFF. As DNA, the CDR3 is TGTGCCAGCAGCTTATTGGGCGCGGGAGGGCCTAATGAGCAGTTCTTC.

The V gene is TRBV2, the J gene TRBJ1-4, with D possibly matching TRBD1 (6 bases). The V gene's germline CDR1 is SNHLY and CDR2 FYNNEI. This CDR3 has 15 residues. V was clipped by 4 bases and J by 4 bases, with 13 bases between them. The CDR3 sequence is CASSAPGALNEKLFF. Written as DNA, the CDR3 is TGTGCCAGCAGTGCCCCAGGGGCCCTTAATGAAAAACTGTTTTTT.

V is TRBV2 and J is TRBJ2-1, with D tentatively TRBD1 (6 bases). The CDR3 length is 14 residues. Germline loops: CDR1 SNHLY, CDR2 FYNNEI. The V and J ends lost 6 bases and 9 bases respectively, with 18 bases between them. CDR3: CASRRPGTPPEQFF. CDR3 in DNA: TGTGCCAGCAGGCGCCCTGGGACACCCCCTGAGCAGTTCTTC.

The chain couples TRBV6-5 to TRBJ1-2, with 8 bases aligning to TRBD1. Trimming took 3 bases from V and 6 from J; bases not matched to a gene: 3. The CDR3 has 13 amino acids. From germline, CDR1 is MNHEY and CDR2 SVGAGI. CDR3 in amino acids: CASSYAGGDGYTF. The CDR3, as DNA: TGTGCCAGCAGTTATGCAGGGGGCGATGGCTACACCTTC.

This clone turned up a few times. The chain couples TRBV27 to TRBJ2-7; tentative D call: TRBD1 (5 bases). V lost 4 bases and J lost 1, with 11 bases in between. The length of the CDR3 is 14 residues. Germline assignment: CDR1 MNHEY and CDR2 SMNVEV (reference sequence). In DNA, the CDR3 is TGTGCCAGCAGTTGGGCAGGGCAGTCCTACGAGCAGTACTTC. Translating it yields CASSWAGQSYEQYF.

The rearrangement links TRBV24-1 to TRBJ2-3, with 10 bases fitting TRBD2. This CDR3 has 16 amino acids. CDR1 KGHDR and CDR2 SFDVKD come from the germline V gene. J lost 3 bases, V lost 3 bases, and 5 bases had no gene match. CDR3 amino acids: CATSDLKTSGTDTQYF. Here the CDR3 DNA reads TGTGCCACCAGTGATCTAAAGACTAGCGGGACAGATACGCAGTATTTT.

This rearrangement joins TRBV30 to TRBJ2-2, with TRBD2 matching 7 bases. Germline assignment: CDR1 GTSNPN and CDR2 SVGIG (reference sequence). The V and J ends lost 8 bases and 5 bases, in that order; junction bases with no gene match: 8. The CDR3 is 13 residues long. Here the CDR3 DNA reads TGTGCCAGAGGGGCTAGCGGTACCGGGGAGCTGTTTTTT. Translating gives CARGASGTGELFF.

This sequence joins TRBV7-2 and TRBJ2-1; maybe TRBD1 (6 bases). The V gene lost 4 bases and the J gene lost 4 bases, with 20 bases spanning the gap. Germline V gives CDR1 SGHTA, CDR2 FQGNSA. This CDR3 is 17 amino acids long. The CDR3 nucleotides are TGTGCCAGCAGCTCACCTCCAGGGGTCCTGCGGTACAATGAGCAGTTCTTC. This gives the protein CASSSPPGVLRYNEQFF.

The chain employs TRBV5-1 and TRBJ1-1; possibly TRBD1 for D (5 bases). V lost 3 bases and J 14 bases, leaving 20 bases between the germline ends. The CDR3 contains 13 residues. The germline gives CDR1 SGHRS, CDR2 YFSETQ. The CDR3 spells CASSSGGAGPSFF. In DNA form, the CDR3 reads TGCGCCAGCAGCTCCGGCGGGGCTGGACCTTCCTTCTTT.

V usage is TRBV6-5 and J usage is TRBJ2-3; D may be TRBD2 (5 bases). The germline V and J ends were trimmed by 10 bases and 6 bases, with 20 bases remaining between them. Looked up from germline, CDR1 is MNHEY and CDR2 is SVGAGI. There are 14 residues in the CDR3. The chain's CDR3 is CATSPEGPPDTQYF. The CDR3 DNA is TGTGCCACCTCCCCTGAGGGCCCGCCGGATACGCAGTATTTT.